This T cell receptor beta chain derives from a study of technical replicates of blood from a few donors. TCRdb keeps only in-frame clones here, not all; method: immunoSEQ multiplex PCR. There are roughly 70,000 clones in the sample; around 93% occur only once, and about 0.25% lies in the top ten. Sequenced material: T cells isolated from PBMCs. The receptor was derived from a human donor in good health.

CDR3 region: CASSGRHGNTIYF. The CDR3 DNA follows: TGTGCCAGCAGCGGTCGACATGGAAACACCATATATTTT. The J gene is TRBJ1-3, the V gene TRBV7-9; no clear D. CDR3 length: 13 amino acids. CDR1 SEHNR and CDR2 FQNEAQ come from the germline V gene (reference sequence). Trimming stripped 5 bases from V and 3 bases from J, with 8 bases between.